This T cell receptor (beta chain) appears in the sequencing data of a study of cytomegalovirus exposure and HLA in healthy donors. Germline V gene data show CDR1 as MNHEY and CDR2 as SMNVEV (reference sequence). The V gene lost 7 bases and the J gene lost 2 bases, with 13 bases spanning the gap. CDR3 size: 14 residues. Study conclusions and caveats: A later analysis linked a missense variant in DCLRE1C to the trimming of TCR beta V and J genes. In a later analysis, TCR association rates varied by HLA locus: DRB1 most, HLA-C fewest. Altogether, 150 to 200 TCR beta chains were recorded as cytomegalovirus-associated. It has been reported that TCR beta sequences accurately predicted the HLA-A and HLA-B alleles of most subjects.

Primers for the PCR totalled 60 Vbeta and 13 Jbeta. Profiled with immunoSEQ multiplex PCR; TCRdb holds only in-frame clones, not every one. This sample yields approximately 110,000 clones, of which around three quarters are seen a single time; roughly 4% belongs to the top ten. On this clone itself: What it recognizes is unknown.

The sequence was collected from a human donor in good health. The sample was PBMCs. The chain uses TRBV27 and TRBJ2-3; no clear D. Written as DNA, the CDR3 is TGTGCCAGCATTAAGAGAGCTGACACAGATACGCAGTATTTT. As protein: CASIKRADTDTQYF.